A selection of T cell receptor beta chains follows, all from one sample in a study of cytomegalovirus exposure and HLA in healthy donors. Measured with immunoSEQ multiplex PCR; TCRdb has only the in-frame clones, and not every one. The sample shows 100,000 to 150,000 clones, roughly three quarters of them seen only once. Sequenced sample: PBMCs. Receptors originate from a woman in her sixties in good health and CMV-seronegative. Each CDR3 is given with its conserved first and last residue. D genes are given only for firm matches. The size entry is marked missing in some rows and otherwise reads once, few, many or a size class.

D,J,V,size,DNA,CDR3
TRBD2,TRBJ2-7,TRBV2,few,TGTGCCAGCAGTGAAGCAGGTCAAATACGGACTAGCCGACAAACCTTC,CASSEAGQIRTSRQTF
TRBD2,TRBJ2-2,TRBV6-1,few,TGTGCCAGCAACGCTATTAAGGGAGGGACCGGGGAGCTGTTTTTT,CASNAIKGGTGELFF
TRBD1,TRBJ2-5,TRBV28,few,TGTGCCAGCAGTTTATTGGCAGGGGGCGCAGAGACCCAGTACTTC,CASSLLAGGAETQYF
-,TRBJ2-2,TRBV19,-,TGTGCCAGTATGGGGATTTTGGGGAGACGGGCCGGGGAGCTGTTTTTT,CASMGILGRRAGELFF
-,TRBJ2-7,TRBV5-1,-,TGCGCCAGCAGCTTGGCCTACGGGTCCTACGAGCAGTACTTC,CASSLAYGSYEQYF
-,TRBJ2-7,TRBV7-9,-,TGTGCCAGCAGCATCAAGCGGGCGGCAGACTCCTACGAGCAGTACTTC,CASSIKRAADSYEQYF
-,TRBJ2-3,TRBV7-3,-,TGTGCCAGCAGCTTTCTAGCTAGCACAGATACGCAGTATTTT,CASSFLASTDTQYF
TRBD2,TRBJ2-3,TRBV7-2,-,TGTGCCAGCAGCCCACGACTAGCGGGACACACAGATACGCAGTATTTT,CASSPRLAGHTDTQYF
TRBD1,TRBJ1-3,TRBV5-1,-,TGCGCCAGCAGCTTGACGACAGGGGGTGGAAACACCATATATTTT,CASSLTTGGGNTIYF
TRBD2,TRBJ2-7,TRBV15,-,TGTGCCACCAGCACTGGACTAGCGGGCCGATACTACGAGCAGTACTTC,CATSTGLAGRYYEQYF
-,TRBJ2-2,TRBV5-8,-,TGTGCCAGCAGCTTGGGGGGCGGGACCAACACCGGGGAGCTGTTTTTT,CASSLGGGTNTGELFF
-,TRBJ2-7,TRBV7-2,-,TGTGCCAGCAGCTCAGTGCAGGGCTCCTACGAGCAGTACTTC,CASSSVQGSYEQYF
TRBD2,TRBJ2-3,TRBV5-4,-,TGTGCCAGCAGCTTGCGGACTAGCGGCCCGCGTGCGCAGTATTTT,CASSLRTSGPRAQYF
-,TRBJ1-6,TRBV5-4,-,TGTGCCAGCAGCTTGGGGGCAGGTCAGAATAATTCACCCCTCCACTTT,CASSLGAGQNNSPLHF
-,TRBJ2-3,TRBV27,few,TGTGCCAGCAGTTTAAGGGGTACAGATACGCAGTATTTT,CASSLRGTDTQYF
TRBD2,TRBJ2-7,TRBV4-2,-,TGTGCCAGCAGCTTTAGCGGGGGTTTTTACGAGCAGTACTTC,CASSFSGGFYEQYF
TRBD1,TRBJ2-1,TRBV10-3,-,TGTGCCATCAGGAAGGACAGGGGGCCCTACAATGAGCAGTTCTTC,CAIRKDRGPYNEQFF
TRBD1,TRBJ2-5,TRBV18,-,TGTGCCAGCTCACCCCTCCAGATGACAGGGGGGCAAGAGACCCAGTACTTC,CASSPLQMTGGQETQYF
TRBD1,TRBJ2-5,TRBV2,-,TGTGCCAGCAGTGAATCAACCGGGACAGGGTTTGAAAGGACCCAGTACTTC,CASSESTGTGFERTQYF
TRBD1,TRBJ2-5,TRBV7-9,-,TGTGCCAGCAGCCTATCCGGGACAGGCGCCCTCGAGACCCAGTACTTC,CASSLSGTGALETQYF
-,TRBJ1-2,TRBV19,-,TGTGCCAGTAGTATAGTCGAGGGTCGGGACTATGGCTACACCTTC,CASSIVEGRDYGYTF
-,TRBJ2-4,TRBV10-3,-,TGTGCCACCAAGGGGTGGGACACAGGGAACATTCAGTACTTC,CATKGWDTGNIQYF
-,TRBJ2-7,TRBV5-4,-,TGTGCCAGCAACCCTTACTCCGGGGACGAGCAGTACTTC,CASNPYSGDEQYF
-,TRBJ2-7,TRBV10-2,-,TGCGCCAGCAGTGACTCTAGCTCGGGGGAGCAGTACTTC,CASSDSSSGEQYF
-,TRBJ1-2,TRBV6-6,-,TGTGCCAGCAGCTCGTTTCCGTCCAGAAATGGCTACACCTTC,CASSSFPSRNGYTF
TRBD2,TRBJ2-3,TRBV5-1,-,TGCGCCAGCAGCATCGGGACTAGCGGGGATACGCAGTATTTT,CASSIGTSGDTQYF
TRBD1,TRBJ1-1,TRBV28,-,TGTGCCAGCAGTCCCCGGACAGGGGCCGACGCTTTCTTT,CASSPRTGADAFF
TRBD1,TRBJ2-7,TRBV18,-,TGTGCCAGCTCACCGGGGACAGACTACGAGCAGTACTTC,CASSPGTDYEQYF
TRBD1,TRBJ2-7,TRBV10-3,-,TGTGCCACCGTCCCGGACAGGGGCCATCAGCAGTACTTC,CATVPDRGHQQYF
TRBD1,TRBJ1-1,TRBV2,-,TGTGCCAGCCAAACTACAGGGGGATCAGCTTTCTTT,CASQTTGGSAFF
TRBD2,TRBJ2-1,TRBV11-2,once,TGTGCCAGCACCCGATCGGGGACTAGCGGTTACAATGAGCAGTTCTTC,CASTRSGTSGYNEQFF
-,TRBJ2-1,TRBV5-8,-,TGTGCCAGCAGCCGATTCCGGGACGGACTATACAATGAGCAGTTCTTC,CASSRFRDGLYNEQFF
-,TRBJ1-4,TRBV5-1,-,TGCGCCAGCACCCACTTAGGGGGTACGGAAAAACTGTTTTTT,CASTHLGGTEKLFF
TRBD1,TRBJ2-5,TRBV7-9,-,TGTGCCCTAGGGACAGGGGGCGGTCAGAGGGAGACCCAGTACTTC,CALGTGGGQRETQYF
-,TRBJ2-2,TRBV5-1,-,TGCGCCAGCAGCTTGGCTCGGGACACCGGGGAGCTGTTTTTT,CASSLARDTGELFF
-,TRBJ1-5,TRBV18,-,TGTGCCAGCTCACCGATGAGAGGCAAGAACCAGCCCCAGCATTTT,CASSPMRGKNQPQHF
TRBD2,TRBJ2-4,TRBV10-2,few,TGCGCCAGCAGTGATTTGGCGGGAGGTAACAAAAACATTCAGTACTTC,CASSDLAGGNKNIQYF
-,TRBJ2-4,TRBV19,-,TGTGCCAGTAGTATAGGGAGGGGGGGAGACAAAAACATTCAGTACTTC,CASSIGRGGDKNIQYF
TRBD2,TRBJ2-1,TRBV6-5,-,TGTGCCAGCAGCTTGCTAGCGGGAGGGCCTGGTGAGCAGTTCTTC,CASSLLAGGPGEQFF
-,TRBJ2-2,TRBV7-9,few,TGTGCCAGCAGCCGTCGGGTCGGGGAGCTGTTTTTT,CASSRRVGELFF
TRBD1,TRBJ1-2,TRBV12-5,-,TGTGCTAGTGGTCTCTCGACAGGGAGGTACACCTTC,CASGLSTGRYTF
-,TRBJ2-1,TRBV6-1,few,TGTGCCAGCAGGCCTTTATCTGCGGGCTACAATGAGCAGTTCTTC,CASRPLSAGYNEQFF
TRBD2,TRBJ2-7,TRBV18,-,TGTGCCAGCTCACAGGGACTAGCGGACTCCTACGAGCAGTACTTC,CASSQGLADSYEQYF
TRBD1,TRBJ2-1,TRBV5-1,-,TGCGCCAGCAGTTTAGGGACAGGGCCAGCCCGAGAGCAGTTCTTC,CASSLGTGPAREQFF
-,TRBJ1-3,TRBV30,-,TGTGCCTGGAGCCGGGGGATCGGAAACACCATATATTTT,CAWSRGIGNTIYF
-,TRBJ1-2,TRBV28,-,TGTGCCAGCAGTTTCGGGGGGTTCTATGGCTACACCTTC,CASSFGGFYGYTF
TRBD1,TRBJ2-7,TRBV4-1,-,TGCGCCAGCAGCCTAGCGACAGGGAGCTCCTACGAGCAGTACTTC,CASSLATGSSYEQYF
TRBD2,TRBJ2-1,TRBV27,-,TGTGCCAGCAGTACGTCTTGGGCGGGAGGGGCCGTCGGGCAGTTCTTC,CASSTSWAGGAVGQFF
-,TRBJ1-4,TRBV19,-,TGTGCCAGTAAAACCCCGCCCAGCGGGGGCGAAAAACTGTTTTTT,CASKTPPSGGEKLFF
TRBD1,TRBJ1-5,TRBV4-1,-,TGCGCCAGCAGCCAAGATCCGTTTGGACAGGGGGCAAGACAGCCCCAGCATTTT,CASSQDPFGQGARQPQHF
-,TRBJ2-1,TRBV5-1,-,TGCGCCAGCAGCTTGGGAGAACCCTACAATGAGCAGTTCTTC,CASSLGEPYNEQFF
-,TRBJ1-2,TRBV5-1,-,TGCGCCAGCAGCCCCCGGGATCCCTATGGCTACACCTTC,CASSPRDPYGYTF
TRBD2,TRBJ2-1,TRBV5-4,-,TGTGCCAGCAGCTTGGGGCTCCGGGGGGGCCTAGATGAGCAGTTCTTC,CASSLGLRGGLDEQFF
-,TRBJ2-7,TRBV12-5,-,TGTGCTAGTGCCCGGGGATCCGCTAACTACGAGCAGTACTTC,CASARGSANYEQYF
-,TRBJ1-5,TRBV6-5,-,TGTGCCAGCAGTTACAGGGAGGGTCAGCCCCAGCATTTT,CASSYREGQPQHF
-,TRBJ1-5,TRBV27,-,TGTGCCAGCAGTTTATACAGCCTTAGCAATCAGCCCCAGCATTTT,CASSLYSLSNQPQHF
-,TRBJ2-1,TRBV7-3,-,TGTGCCAGCAGCTTAACCCCGGCGGGGCGTATGTTCTTC,CASSLTPAGRMFF
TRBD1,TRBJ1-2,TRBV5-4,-,TGTGCCAGCAGCTACTGGACAGGGCGGAACTATGGCTACACCTTC,CASSYWTGRNYGYTF
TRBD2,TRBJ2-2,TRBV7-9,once,TGTGCCAGCAGCTTCGGACTAGCGGGAGGGCATAAGACCGGGGAGCTGTTTTTT,CASSFGLAGGHKTGELFF